This T cell receptor (beta chain) was documented in a study of blood T cell repertoires in COVID-19. In the original analysis: Reference gene primer amplification gave estimated nucleated cell counts. Data came from immunoSEQ multiplex PCR; TCRdb stores just in-frame clones and leaves some out. V, J and clone size derive from that table, while D and trimming were established from the DNA sequence. Of under 250,000 clones listed, about 80% are singletons. Categorization into cohorts depended on clinical history that participants reported. The CDR3 loop spans 13 amino acids. The V gene end was trimmed by 6 bases and the J gene end by 9 bases; junction bases not matched to a gene: 3. Germline V gives CDR1 ENHRY, CDR2 SYGVKD.

The chain couples TRBV10-3 to TRBJ1-6, with 9 bases aligning to TRBD1. The source material was PBMCs or T cells enriched from blood (not recorded which). The receptor was derived from a woman aged 45-59 years who had been exposed to COVID-19. As DNA, the CDR3 is TGTGCCATCAGGGGGACAGGGAGTTCACCCCTCCACTTT. It translates to CAIRGTGSSPLHF.